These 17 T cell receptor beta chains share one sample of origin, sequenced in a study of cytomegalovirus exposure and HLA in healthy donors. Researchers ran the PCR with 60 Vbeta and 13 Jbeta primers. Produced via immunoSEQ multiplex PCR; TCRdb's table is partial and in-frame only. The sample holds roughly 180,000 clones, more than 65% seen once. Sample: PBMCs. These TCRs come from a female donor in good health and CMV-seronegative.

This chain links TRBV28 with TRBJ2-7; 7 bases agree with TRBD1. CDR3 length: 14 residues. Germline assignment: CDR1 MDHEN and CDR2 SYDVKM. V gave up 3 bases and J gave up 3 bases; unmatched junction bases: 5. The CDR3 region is CASSFQDRDYEQYF. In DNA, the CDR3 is TGTGCCAGCAGTTTTCAAGACAGGGACTACGAGCAGTACTTC.

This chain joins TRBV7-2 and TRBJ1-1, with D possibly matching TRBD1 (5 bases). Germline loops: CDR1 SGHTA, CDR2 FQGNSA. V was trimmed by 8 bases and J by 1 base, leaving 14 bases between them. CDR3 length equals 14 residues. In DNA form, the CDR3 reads TGTGCCAGCCATACGACAGAGACGAACACTGAAGCTTTCTTT. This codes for CASHTTETNTEAFF.

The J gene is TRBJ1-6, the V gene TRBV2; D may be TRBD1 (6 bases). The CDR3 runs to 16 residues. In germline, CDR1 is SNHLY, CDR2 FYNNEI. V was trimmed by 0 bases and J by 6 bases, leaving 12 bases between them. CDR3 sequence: CASSEAQGYRNSPLHF. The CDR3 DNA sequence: TGTGCCAGCAGTGAAGCGCAGGGGTATCGTAATTCACCCCTCCACTTT. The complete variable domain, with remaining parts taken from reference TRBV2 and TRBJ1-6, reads EPEVTQTPSHQVTQMGQEVILRCVPISNHLYFYWYRQILGQKVEFLVSFYNNEISEKSEIFDDQFSVERPDGSNFTLKIRSTKLEDSAMYFCASSEAQGYRNSPLHFGNGTRLTVT.

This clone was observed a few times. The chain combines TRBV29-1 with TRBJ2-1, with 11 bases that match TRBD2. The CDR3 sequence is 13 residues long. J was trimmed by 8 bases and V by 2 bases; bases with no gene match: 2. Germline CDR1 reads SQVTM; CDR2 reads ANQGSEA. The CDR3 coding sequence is TGCAGCGTTGAAACTAGCGGGGGCTATGAGCAGTTCTTC. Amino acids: CSVETSGGYEQFF.

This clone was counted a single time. The CDR3 here is CAWSVQDNQPQHF. The CDR3 DNA follows: TGTGCCTGGAGTGTACAAGACAATCAGCCCCAGCATTTT. V and J are TRBV30 and TRBJ1-5; D uncertain. Trimming cost V 0 bases and J 3 bases, with 6 bases left between them. CDR3 length equals 13 residues. Per the germline V gene, CDR1 is GTSNPN and CDR2 is SVGIG (reference sequence).

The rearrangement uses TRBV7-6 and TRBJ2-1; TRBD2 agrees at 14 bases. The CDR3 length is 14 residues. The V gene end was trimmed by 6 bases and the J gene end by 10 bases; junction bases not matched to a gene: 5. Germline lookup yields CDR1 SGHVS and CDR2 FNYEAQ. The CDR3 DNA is TGTGCCAGCAGTCCGGGACTAGCGGGAGAAGAGCAGTTCTTC. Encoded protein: CASSPGLAGEEQFF.

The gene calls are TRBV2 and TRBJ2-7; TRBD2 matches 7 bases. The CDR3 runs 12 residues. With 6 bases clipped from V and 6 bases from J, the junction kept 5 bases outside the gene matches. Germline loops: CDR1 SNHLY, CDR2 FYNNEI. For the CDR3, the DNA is TGTGCCAGCAGAAGGGAGGGTACCGAGCAGTACTTC. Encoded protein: CASRREGTEQYF.

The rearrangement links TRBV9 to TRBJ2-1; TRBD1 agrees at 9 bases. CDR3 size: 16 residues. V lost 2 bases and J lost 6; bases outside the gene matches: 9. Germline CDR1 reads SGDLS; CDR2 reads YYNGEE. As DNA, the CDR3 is TGTGCCAGCAGCGTTGGGAGTCGGGACAGGGTCAATGAGCAGTTCTTC. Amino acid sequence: CASSVGSRDRVNEQFF.

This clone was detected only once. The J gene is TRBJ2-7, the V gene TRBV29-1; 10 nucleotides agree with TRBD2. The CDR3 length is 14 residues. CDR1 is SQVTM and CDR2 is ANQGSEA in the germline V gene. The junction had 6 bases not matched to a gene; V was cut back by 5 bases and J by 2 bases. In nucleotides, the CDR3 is TGCAGCGTTAACAAAGCGGGAGGGGCCTACGAGCAGTACTTC. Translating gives CSVNKAGGAYEQYF.

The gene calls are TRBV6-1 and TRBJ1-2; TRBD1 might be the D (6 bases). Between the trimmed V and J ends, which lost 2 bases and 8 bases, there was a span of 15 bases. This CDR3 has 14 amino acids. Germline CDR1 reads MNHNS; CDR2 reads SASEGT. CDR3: CASSEHGGAWGYTF. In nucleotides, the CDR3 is TGTGCCAGCAGTGAACATGGGGGGGCTTGGGGCTACACCTTC.

This CDR3 is CASKRTGEGYNEQFF. The DNA for the CDR3 is TGTGCCAGTAAACGAACAGGGGAAGGCTACAATGAGCAGTTCTTC. The chain couples TRBV19 to TRBJ2-1; 7 nucleotides line up with TRBD1. Trimming removed 7 bases from V and 3 bases from J; junction bases left unmatched: 9. The germline V gene has CDR1 LNHDA and CDR2 SQIVND (reference sequence). CDR3 length: 15 residues.

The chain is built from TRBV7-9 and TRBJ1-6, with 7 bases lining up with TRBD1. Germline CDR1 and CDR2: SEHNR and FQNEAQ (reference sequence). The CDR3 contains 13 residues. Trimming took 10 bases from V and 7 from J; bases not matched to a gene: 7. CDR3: CAIDRDSNSPLHF. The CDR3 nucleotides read TGTGCCATCGACCGGGACAGCAATTCACCCCTCCACTTT.

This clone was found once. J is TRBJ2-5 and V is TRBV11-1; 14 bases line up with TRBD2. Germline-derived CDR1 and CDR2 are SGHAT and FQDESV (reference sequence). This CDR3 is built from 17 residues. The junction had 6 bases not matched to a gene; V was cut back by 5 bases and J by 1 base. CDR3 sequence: CASSEGTSGSPQETQYF. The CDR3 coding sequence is TGTGCCAGCAGCGAAGGGACTAGCGGGAGCCCCCAAGAGACCCAGTACTTC. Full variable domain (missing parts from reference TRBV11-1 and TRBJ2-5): EAEVAQSPRYKITEKSQAVAFWCDPISGHATLYWYRQILGQGPELLVQFQDESVVDDSQLPKDRFSAERLKGVDSTLKIQPAELGDSAMYLCASSEGTSGSPQETQYFGPGTRLLVL.

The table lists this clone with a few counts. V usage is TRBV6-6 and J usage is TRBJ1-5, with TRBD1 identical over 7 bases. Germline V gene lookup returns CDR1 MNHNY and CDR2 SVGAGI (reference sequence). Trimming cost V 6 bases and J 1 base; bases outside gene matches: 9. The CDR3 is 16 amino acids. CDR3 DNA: TGTGCCAGCAGCCCTTCCGGGACAGTCAGCAATCAGCCCCAGCATTTT. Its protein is CASSPSGTVSNQPQHF.

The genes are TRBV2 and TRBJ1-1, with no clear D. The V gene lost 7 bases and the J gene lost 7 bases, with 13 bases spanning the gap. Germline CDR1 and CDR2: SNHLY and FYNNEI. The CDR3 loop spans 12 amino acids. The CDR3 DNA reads TGTGCCAGCACCCAGGAGGTAATTGAAGCTTTCTTT. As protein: CASTQEVIEAFF. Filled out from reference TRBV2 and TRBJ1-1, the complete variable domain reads EPEVTQTPSHQVTQMGQEVILRCVPISNHLYFYWYRQILGQKVEFLVSFYNNEISEKSEIFDDQFSVERPDGSNFTLKIRSTKLEDSAMYFCASTQEVIEAFFGQGTRLTVV.

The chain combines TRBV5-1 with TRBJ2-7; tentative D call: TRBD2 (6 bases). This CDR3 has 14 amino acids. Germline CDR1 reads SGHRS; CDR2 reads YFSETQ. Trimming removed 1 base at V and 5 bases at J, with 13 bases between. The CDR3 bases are TGCGCCAGCAGCTTGATTGCGGGGCCGGACGAGCAGTACTTC. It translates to CASSLIAGPDEQYF.

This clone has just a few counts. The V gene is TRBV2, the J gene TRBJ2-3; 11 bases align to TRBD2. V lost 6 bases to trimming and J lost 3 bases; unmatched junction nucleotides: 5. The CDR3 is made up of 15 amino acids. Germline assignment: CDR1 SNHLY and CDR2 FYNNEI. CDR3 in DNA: TGTGCCAGCAGGGTACTAGCGGGGGTAACAGATACGCAGTATTTT. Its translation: CASRVLAGVTDTQYF. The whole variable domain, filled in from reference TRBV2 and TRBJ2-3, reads EPEVTQTPSHQVTQMGQEVILRCVPISNHLYFYWYRQILGQKVEFLVSFYNNEISEKSEIFDDQFSVERPDGSNFTLKIRSTKLEDSAMYFCASRVLAGVTDTQYFGPGTRLTVL.